The clone carrying this TCR beta chain showed up many times. Antigen unknown. The sample originates from a study of regulatory T cells in long-lasting Graves disease. General study points: Persistent disease showed a preference for TRBV28, TRBJ1-2 and TRBJ2-5.

Stated time point: newly diagnosed GD, antithyroid drugs for less than 3 months. Scientists built the TCR library using RNA that was extracted from PBMCs. Trimming left V 4 bases short and J 9 bases short, with 10 bases between. CDR1 and CDR2 from the germline V gene are MNHEY and SVGAGI. This CDR3 has 12 amino acids. iRepertoire HTBI primers and Arm-PCR of CDR3 regions built TCR beta libraries. TCRdb used MiXCR to reprocess the multiplex PCR reads, holding one entry per CDR3 protein. Of some 600,000 distinct CDR3 sequences listed, approximately 16% were seen once; the top ten hold 12%. This sample was shared with a second study, whose subject was T cells in Graves' hyperthyroidism and ophthalmopathy. From that paper: The definition of stable Graves' hyperthyroidism was no ophthalmopathy progression within 18 months. With a duration under 2 months, the hyperthyroidism was newly diagnosed in patients aged 18 to 65. The model made its ophthalmopathy prediction, and onset followed a median approximately 6 months later.

The origin of this receptor is a man aged 18 to 29 with Graves disease. This chain joins TRBV6-5 and TRBJ2-1, with D unresolved. Sequenced material: peripheral blood mononuclear cells (PBMCs), taken at new diagnosis, from a patient treated with antithyroid drugs. The CDR3 DNA sequence: TGTGCCAGCAGTTTACTGTGGGGTGAGCAGTTCTTC. The encoded protein is CASSLLWGEQFF.